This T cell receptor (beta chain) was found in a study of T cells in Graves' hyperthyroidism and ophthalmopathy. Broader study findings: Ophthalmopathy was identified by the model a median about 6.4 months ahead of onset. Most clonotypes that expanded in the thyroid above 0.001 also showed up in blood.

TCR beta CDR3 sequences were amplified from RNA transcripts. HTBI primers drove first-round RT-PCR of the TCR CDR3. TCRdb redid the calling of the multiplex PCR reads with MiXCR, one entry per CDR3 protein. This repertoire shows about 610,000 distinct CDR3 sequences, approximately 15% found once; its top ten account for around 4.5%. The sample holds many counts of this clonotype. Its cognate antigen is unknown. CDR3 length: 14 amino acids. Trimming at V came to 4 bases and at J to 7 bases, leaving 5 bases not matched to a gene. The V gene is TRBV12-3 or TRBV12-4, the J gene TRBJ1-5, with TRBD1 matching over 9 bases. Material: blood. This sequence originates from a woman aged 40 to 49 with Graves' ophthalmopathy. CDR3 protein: CASSSHRGQQPQHF. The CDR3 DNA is TGTGCCAGCAGTTCACACAGGGGGCAACAGCCCCAGCATTTT.